Presented here are 2 T cell receptor beta chains from one specimen sequenced in a study of shared clonotypes between healthy human individuals. Here immunoSEQ multiplex PCR was the method, and the copy in TCRdb shows in-frame clones only, minus some. The sample has about 1.5 million clones; roughly 95% are singletons. Sequencing was done on a sample of naive CD4+ T cells sorted from blood. The subset denotes: CD45RA+ positively selected. These receptors all stem from a man younger than 40 in good health.

V gene TRBV19 combines with J gene TRBJ1-5, with D unresolved. CDR1 is LNHDA, CDR2 SQIVND, per germline (reference sequence). Trimming removed 1 base at V and 3 bases at J, with 13 bases between. The CDR3 sequence is 16 residues long. CDR3 coding DNA: TGTGCCAGTAGTATAGCGACGGGCAGCTTCAATCAGCCCCAGCATTTT. Amino acids: CASSIATGSFNQPQHF. The complete variable domain, with remaining parts taken from reference TRBV19 and TRBJ1-5, reads DGGITQSPKYLFRKEGQNVTLSCEQNLNHDAMYWYRQDPGQGLRLIYYSQIVNDFQKGDIAEGYSVSREKKESFPLTVTSAQKNPTAFYLCASSIATGSFNQPQHFGDGTRLSIL.

J is TRBJ2-1 and V is TRBV18; TRBD2 is a possible D gene (5 bases). In germline, CDR1 is KGHSH, CDR2 LQKENI. V lost 4 bases and J lost 5, with 12 bases in between. The CDR3 has 14 residues. The CDR3 sequence: CASSLDREHNEQFF. The CDR3 bases are TGTGCCAGCTCACTCGACCGGGAACACAATGAGCAGTTCTTC.